These 13 T cell receptor beta chains came from one sample sequenced in a study of regulatory T cells in long-lasting Graves disease. Investigators prepared the TCR beta libraries by applying iRepertoire HTBI primers and Arm-PCR of CDR3 regions. Each CDR3 protein is one row after TCRdb ran MiXCR on the multiplex PCR reads. This sample carries some 560,000 distinct CDR3 sequences, about 15% of them seen once, and the ten largest clones take 25%. Time point given: newly diagnosed GD, antithyroid drugs for less than 3 months. Researchers made the TCR library from RNA that was extracted from PBMCs. The same specimen was also included in a second study, on T cells in Graves' hyperthyroidism and ophthalmopathy.

Sequencing used peripheral blood mononuclear cells (PBMCs), obtained at new diagnosis, from a patient treated with antithyroid drugs. All receptors derive from a woman aged 35-60 years with Graves disease.

This clonotype was observed once. The chain couples TRBV29-1 to TRBJ2-1; tentatively, D is TRBD1 (5 bases). CDR1 and CDR2 from the germline V gene are SQVTM and ANQGSEA. This CDR3 spans 10 amino acids. Between the trimmed V and J ends, which lost 7 bases and 5 bases, there was a span of 6 bases. The CDR3 DNA follows: TGCAGCGGACAGAACAATGAGCAGTTCTTC. It is translated as CSGQNNEQFF.

This clonotype occurred many times. The rearrangement links TRBV7-8 to TRBJ1-2, with D maybe TRBD1 (5 bases). Germline assignment: CDR1 SGHVS and CDR2 FQNEAQ. V lost 2 bases to trimming and J lost 4 bases, with 11 bases between them. CDR3 length equals 14 residues. CDR3 loop: CASSLRKGLYGYTF. The CDR3 DNA reads TGTGCCAGCAGCTTAAGGAAGGGACTCTATGGCTACACCTTC. Together with reference TRBV7-8 and TRBJ1-2, the CDR3 gives the full variable domain: GAGVSQSPRYKVAKRGQDVALRCDPISGHVSLFWYQQALGQGPEFLTYFQNEAQLDKSGLPSDRFFAERPEGSVSTLKIQRTQQEDSAVYLCASSLRKGLYGYTFGSGTRLTVV.

This clonotype was counted ten times or more. The CDR3 DNA is TGTGCCAGCATTGGGCTACAGAAAGAATCCCTAAATGAGCAGTTCTTC. This codes for CASIGLQKESLNEQFF. The chain carries TRBV2 and TRBJ2-1; D unresolved. Trimming left V 7 bases short and J 7 bases short, with 23 bases between. CDR1 SNHLY and CDR2 FYNNEI come from the germline V gene. The CDR3 has 16 residues. The whole variable domain, filled in from reference TRBV2 and TRBJ2-1, reads EPEVTQTPSHQVTQMGQEVILRCVPISNHLYFYWYRQILGQKVEFLVSFYNNEISEKSEIFDDQFSVERPDGSNFTLKIRSTKLEDSAMYFCASIGLQKESLNEQFFGPGTRLTVL.

The sample holds a few counts of this clonotype. J is TRBJ1-1 and V is TRBV19; D gene uncertain. This CDR3 is 13 amino acids long. Trimming left V 5 bases short and J 1 base short, with 8 bases between. The germline gives CDR1 LNHDA, CDR2 SQIVND (reference sequence). The CDR3: CASSGPGNTEAFF. The CDR3 DNA is TGTGCCAGTAGTGGACCCGGGAACACTGAAGCTTTCTTT.

This clonotype was detected only a few times. The rearrangement uses TRBV9 and TRBJ2-1; D possibly corresponds to TRBD2 (6 bases). The V end was cut by 0 bases, the J end by 5 bases, with 12 bases between. The CDR3 has 15 amino acids. The germline V gene has CDR1 SGDLS and CDR2 YYNGEE. The CDR3 here is CASSVAGVLDNEQFF. In DNA, the CDR3 is TGTGCCAGCAGCGTAGCGGGGGTATTGGACAATGAGCAGTTCTTC.

This clonotype has ten or more counts. This chain joins TRBV3-1 and TRBJ1-2; possible D gene TRBD1, 5 bases. The V and J ends lost 3 bases and 8 bases respectively, with 19 bases between them. The length of the CDR3 is 15 residues. In germline, CDR1 is LGHDT, CDR2 YNNKEL (reference sequence). This CDR3 reads CASSHDTGTLRGYTF. The CDR3 DNA sequence: TGTGCCAGCAGCCATGATACCGGGACGCTGCGCGGCTACACCTTC.

This clonotype was picked up many times. The chain carries TRBV11-1 and TRBJ2-2; 10 bases line up with TRBD2. Germline CDR1 SGHAT, CDR2 FQDESV (reference sequence). This CDR3 is built from 15 residues. V lost 5 bases to trimming and J lost 5 bases; unmatched junction nucleotides: 5. CDR3: CASSTSGAWTGELFF. The CDR3 nucleotides are TGTGCCAGCAGCACTAGCGGGGCTTGGACCGGGGAGCTGTTTTTT.

This rearrangement joins TRBV19 to TRBJ2-1; 7 positions match TRBD1. The CDR3 is 15 residues long. V shed 9 bases, J shed 1 base, and the junction held 9 bases outside the gene matches. Germline-derived CDR1 and CDR2 are LNHDA and SQIVND (reference sequence). CDR3 nucleotides: TGTGCCAGCACCCCTACAGGGGCGTCCTACAATGAGCAGTTCTTC. Translating gives CASTPTGASYNEQFF.

A few counts support this clonotype. At one end the junction does not follow the germline gene, possibly because of a read error. V is TRBV7-9 and J is TRBJ1-1; no definite D call. The CDR3 consists of 11 residues. The germline V gene has CDR1 SEHNR and CDR2 FQNEAQ (reference sequence). CDR3 in DNA: TGTGCCAGCAGCCTAAACATTGAAGCTTTCTTT. This translates into CASSLNIEAFF.

This clonotype turned up a few times. The chain combines TRBV6-1 with TRBJ1-5, with D possibly TRBD1 on 6 matching bases. Germline assignment: CDR1 MNHNS and CDR2 SASEGT. V lost 6 bases and J lost 0, with 12 bases in between. This CDR3 has 15 amino acids. The CDR3 loop reads CASRPGQISNQPQHF. The CDR3 nucleotides read TGTGCCAGCAGGCCCGGACAGATTAGCAATCAGCCCCAGCATTTT.

This clonotype showed up many times. V usage is TRBV5-1 and J usage is TRBJ1-5; 7 bases fit TRBD1. The CDR3 consists of 13 residues. V lost 4 bases to trimming and J lost 5 bases; unmatched junction nucleotides: 3. Germline loops: CDR1 SGHRS, CDR2 YFSETQ. The CDR3 DNA follows: TGCGCCAGCAGCCATGGGACAGATCAGCCCCAGCATTTT. It codes for CASSHGTDQPQHF.

In DNA form, the CDR3 reads TGTGCCAGCAAACCCGGGACGGCTGGAAACACCATATATTTT. The encoded protein is CASKPGTAGNTIYF. The chain links TRBV9 to TRBJ1-3, with D perhaps TRBD1 (5 bases). Trimming stripped 6 bases from V and 2 bases from J, with 12 bases between. Germline V gene data show CDR1 as SGDLS and CDR2 as YYNGEE. The CDR3 covers 14 residues.

This clonotype was observed many times. The gene calls are TRBV30 and TRBJ2-2, with D perhaps TRBD1 (5 bases). Trimming pared 5 bases from V and 5 bases from J, leaving 15 bases between. Per germline, CDR1 GTSNPN and CDR2 SVGIG (reference sequence). This CDR3 has 14 residues. The CDR3 DNA sequence: TGTGCCTGGTCCCAGGGTAGCTGGACCGGGGAGCTGTTTTTT. This sequence encodes CAWSQGSWTGELFF. Looking up the rest from reference TRBV30 and TRBJ2-2 gives the full variable domain: SQTIHQWPATLVQPVGSPLSLECTVEGTSNPNLYWYRQAAGRGLQLLFYSVGIGQISSEVPQNLSASRPQDRQFILSSKKLLLSDSGFYLCAWSQGSWTGELFFGEGSRLTVL.